In this sample, the clone carrying this TCR beta chain turned up a few times. Its antigen remains unknown. The data belong to a study of human T cells and chemical hapten exposure. Background on the study: Read at 6 days, the patch tests placed 0.01% DPC on the upper back. Overall study findings and caveats: Expanded TCRs grouped into significantly more large CDR3 similarity clusters than controls produced. Donors, who had alopecia, may show an immune response that differs from healthy people's.

Individual cDNA molecules (in the library) carried attached unique molecular identifiers. MiXCR, run by TCRdb on the RACE reads, gives a single entry per CDR3 protein. The table records fewer than 55,000 distinct CDR3 sequences, 9.9% of them present only once. The germline V and J ends were trimmed by 7 bases and 8 bases, with 17 bases remaining between them. This CDR3 comprises 14 residues. The germline gives CDR1 SGHTA, CDR2 FQGNSA. Time point of the sample: patch test 3, about 24 weeks after DPC sensitization. As for treatment: therapeutic diphenylcyclopropenone sensitization with weekly scalp DPC.

The sequence came from a woman aged 40 to 50 with alopecia areata. Some clones in this sample may be carry-over from other donors' samples. The source material was whole blood, sampled in connection with sensitization to the hapten diphenylcyclopropenone (DPC). The rearrangement joins TRBV7-2 to TRBJ1-4; unclear D gene. The DNA for the CDR3 is TGTGCCAGCACCCAAGAGGGTGGTGGAGAAAAACTGTTTTTT. Its protein is CASTQEGGGEKLFF.